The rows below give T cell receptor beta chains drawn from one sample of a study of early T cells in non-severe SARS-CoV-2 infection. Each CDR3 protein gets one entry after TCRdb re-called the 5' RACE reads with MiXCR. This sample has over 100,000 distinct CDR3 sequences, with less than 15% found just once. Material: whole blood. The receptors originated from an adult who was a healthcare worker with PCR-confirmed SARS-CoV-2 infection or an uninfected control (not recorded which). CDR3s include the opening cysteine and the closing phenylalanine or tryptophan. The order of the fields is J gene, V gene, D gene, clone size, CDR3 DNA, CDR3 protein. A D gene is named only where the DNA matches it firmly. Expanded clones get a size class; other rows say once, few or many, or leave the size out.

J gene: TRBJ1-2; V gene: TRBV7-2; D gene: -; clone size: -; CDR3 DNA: TGTGCCAGCAGCTTAGGTTCGGGCCGCTATGGCTACACCTTC; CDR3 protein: CASSLGSGRYGYTF
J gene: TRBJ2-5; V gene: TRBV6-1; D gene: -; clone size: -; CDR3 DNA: TGTGCCAGCAGTGAAAGGTCCGAAGAGACCCAGTACTTC; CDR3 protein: CASSERSEETQYF
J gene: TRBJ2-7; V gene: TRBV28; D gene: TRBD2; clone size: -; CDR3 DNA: TGTGCCAGCAGTTTGCTAGCGGGGTACGAGCAGTACTTC; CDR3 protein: CASSLLAGYEQYF
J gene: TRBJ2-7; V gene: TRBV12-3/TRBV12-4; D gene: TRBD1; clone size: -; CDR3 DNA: TGTGCCAGCATGTCCGGGACAGCTTACGAGCAGTACTTC; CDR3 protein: CASMSGTAYEQYF
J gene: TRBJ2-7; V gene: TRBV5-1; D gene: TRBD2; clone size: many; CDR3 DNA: TGCGCCAGCAGCCCGAGCGGGAGGGTCTACGAGCAGTACTTC; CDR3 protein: CASSPSGRVYEQYF
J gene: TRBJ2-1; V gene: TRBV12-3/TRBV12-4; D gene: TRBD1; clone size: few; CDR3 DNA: TGTGCCAGCAGTCCCCTCGGACAGGGATCCTACAATGAGCAGTTCTTC; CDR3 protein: CASSPLGQGSYNEQFF
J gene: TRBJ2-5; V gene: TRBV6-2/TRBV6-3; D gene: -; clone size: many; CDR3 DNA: TGTGCCAGCAGTTACCCAGGGGTCCCGAACCAAGAGACCCAGTACTTC; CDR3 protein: CASSYPGVPNQETQYF
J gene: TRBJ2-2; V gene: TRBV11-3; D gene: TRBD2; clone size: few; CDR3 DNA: TGTGCCAGCAGCTTCCGACTAGCACCCGGGGAGCTGTTTTTT; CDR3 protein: CASSFRLAPGELFF
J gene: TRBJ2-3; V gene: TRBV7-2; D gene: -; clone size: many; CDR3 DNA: TGTGCCAGCAGCTTGTTAGCGGCAGATACGCAGTATTTT; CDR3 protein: CASSLLAADTQYF
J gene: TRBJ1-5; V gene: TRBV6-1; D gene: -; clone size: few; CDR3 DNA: TGTGCCAGCAGCACCTATACGAATCAGCCCCAGCATTTT; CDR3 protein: CASSTYTNQPQHF
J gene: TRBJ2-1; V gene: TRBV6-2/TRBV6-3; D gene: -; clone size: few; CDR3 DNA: TGTGCCAGCCACCCCCCGGGTCCGAAAGCCGGACAGTTCTTC; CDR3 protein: CASHPPGPKAGQFF
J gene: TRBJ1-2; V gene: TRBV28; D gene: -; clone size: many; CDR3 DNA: TGTGCCAGCAGACTGGACGGTTCGGGAGGCTACACCTTC; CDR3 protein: CASRLDGSGGYTF
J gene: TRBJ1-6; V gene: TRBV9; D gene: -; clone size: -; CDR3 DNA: TGTGCCAGCAGCGTAGAAGAGGATTCACCCCTCCACTTT; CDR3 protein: CASSVEEDSPLHF
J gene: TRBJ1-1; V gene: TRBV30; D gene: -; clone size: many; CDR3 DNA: TGTGCCTGGAGTCTTGACATGTCGGTCTGGGCTTTCTTT; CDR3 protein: CAWSLDMSVWAFF
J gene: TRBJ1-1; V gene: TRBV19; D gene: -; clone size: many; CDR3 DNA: TGTGCCAGTAATATGGGGTCTATGAACACTGAAGCTTTCTTT; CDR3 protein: CASNMGSMNTEAFF
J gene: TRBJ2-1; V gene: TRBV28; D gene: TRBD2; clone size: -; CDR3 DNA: TGTGCCAGCAGTGCTCTGAGCGGGAGATCTGAGCAGTTCTTC; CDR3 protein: CASSALSGRSEQFF
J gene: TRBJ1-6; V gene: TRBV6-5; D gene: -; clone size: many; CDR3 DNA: TGTGCCAGCAGCCAAAGGGGAGTGGGGGGCATTTCACCCCTCCACTTT; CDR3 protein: CASSQRGVGGISPLHF
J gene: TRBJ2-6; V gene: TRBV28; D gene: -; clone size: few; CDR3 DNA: TGTGCCAGCTGGGACTCTGGGGCCAACGTCCTGACTTTC; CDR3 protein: CASWDSGANVLTF
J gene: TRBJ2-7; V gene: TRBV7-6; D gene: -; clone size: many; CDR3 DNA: TGTGCCAGCAGCCCCGGGCCCAACCGGGACGAGCAGTACTTC; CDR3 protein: CASSPGPNRDEQYF
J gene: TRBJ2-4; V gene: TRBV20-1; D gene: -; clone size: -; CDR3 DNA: TGCAGTGCTCCCACGGGCGGACAAGCCAAAAACATTCAGTACTTC; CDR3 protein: CSAPTGGQAKNIQYF
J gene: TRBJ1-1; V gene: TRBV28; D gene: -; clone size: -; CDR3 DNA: TGTGCCAGCAGTTTTAACGGGGGAAGGTCCACTGAAGCTTTCTTT; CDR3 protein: CASSFNGGRSTEAFF
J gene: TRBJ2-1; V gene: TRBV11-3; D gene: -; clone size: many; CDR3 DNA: TGTGCCAGCAGCTTAGGGGCTATGGGTGAGCAGTTCTTC; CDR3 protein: CASSLGAMGEQFF
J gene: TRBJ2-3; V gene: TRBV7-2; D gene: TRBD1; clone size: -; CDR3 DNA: TGTGCCAGCAGCTGGCGTAGGGACAGGGGGTGGAATTTT; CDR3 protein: CASSWRRDRGWNF
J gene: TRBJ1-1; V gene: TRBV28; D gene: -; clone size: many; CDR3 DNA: TGTGCCAGCAGTTTAATGTCAGGGAAGTACACTGAAGCCTTCTTT; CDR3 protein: CASSLMSGKYTEAFF
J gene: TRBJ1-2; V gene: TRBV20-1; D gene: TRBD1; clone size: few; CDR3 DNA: TGCAGTGCGCCCAGACAGGGGGCTTTTCATGGCTACACCTTC; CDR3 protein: CSAPRQGAFHGYTF
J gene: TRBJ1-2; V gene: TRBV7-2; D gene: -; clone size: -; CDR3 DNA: TGTGCCAGCAGCTTAGGGACAGCGAGGGGCTACACCTTC; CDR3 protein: CASSLGTARGYTF
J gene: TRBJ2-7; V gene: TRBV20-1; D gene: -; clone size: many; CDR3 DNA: TGCAGTGCTAGAGTGGGACTTACATCCTCCTACGAGCAGTACTTC; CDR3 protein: CSARVGLTSSYEQYF